The 6 T cell receptor beta chains given below trace back to one sample, sequenced in a study of T cell responses to AZD1222 COVID-19 vaccine. Data came from immunoSEQ multiplex PCR; TCRdb stores just in-frame clones and leaves some out. The sample yields 100,000 to 150,000 clones, 90% seen once. The material sequenced was peripheral blood, taken on day 0 of AZD1222 vaccination. These receptors came from an adult in good health.

The rearrangement joins TRBV27 to TRBJ1-1, with a possible D match to TRBD1 (5 bases). Germline V CDR1 and CDR2: MNHEY, SMNVEV (reference sequence). This CDR3 has 13 residues. Trimming pared 2 bases from V and 5 bases from J, leaving 9 bases between. In DNA form, the CDR3 reads TGTGCCAGCAGTTTAAAGGGGCGAACTGAAGCTTTCTTT. Its translation: CASSLKGRTEAFF.

The chain recombines TRBV9 with TRBJ2-1, with 10 bases fitting TRBD1. The CDR3 sequence is 16 residues long. The V and J ends lost 3 bases and 6 bases, in that order; junction bases with no gene match: 9. Germline V gives CDR1 SGDLS, CDR2 YYNGEE. The CDR3 DNA follows: TGTGCCAGCAGCGAGGGGCAGGGACAGGGGTTCAATGAGCAGTTCTTC. Translated: CASSEGQGQGFNEQFF.

V gene TRBV6-5 combines with J gene TRBJ1-5; a weak D match, TRBD1 (5 bases). The V and J ends lost 6 bases and 5 bases respectively, with 11 bases between them. CDR1 MNHEY and CDR2 SVGAGI come from the germline V gene. The CDR3 runs to 13 residues. The CDR3 region has the DNA TGTGCCAGCAGCCCGACAGAGTATCAGCCCCAGCATTTT. It translates to CASSPTEYQPQHF.

The V and J genes are TRBV28 and TRBJ2-7; D unresolved. Trimming cost V 8 bases and J 0 bases, with 11 bases left between them. This CDR3 is built from 13 residues. The germline V gene has CDR1 MDHEN and CDR2 SYDVKM. The CDR3: CASAFYDSYEQYF. The CDR3 DNA reads as TGTGCCAGCGCTTTCTACGACTCCTACGAGCAGTACTTC. Full variable domain (rest looked up from reference TRBV28 and TRBJ2-7): DVKVTQSSRYLVKRTGEKVFLECVQDMDHENMFWYRQDPGLGLRLIYFSYDVKMKEKGDIPEGYSVSREKKERFSLILESASTNQTSMYLCASAFYDSYEQYFGPGTRLTVT.

This chain uses TRBV10-3 with TRBJ2-2; D tentatively reads TRBD1 or TRBD2 (5 bases each). V was shortened by 9 bases and J by 3 bases, with 11 bases between the two germline ends. CDR1 and CDR2 from the germline V gene are ENHRY and SYGVKD. The CDR3 has 13 residues. As DNA, the CDR3 is TGTGCCATAGGGGAGATCGACACCGGGGAGCTGTTTTTT. This gives the protein CAIGEIDTGELFF.

This clone has only one observation. V and J are TRBV29-1 and TRBJ2-7; 12 bases align to TRBD1. Germline assignment: CDR1 SQVTM and CDR2 ANQGSEA. The CDR3 has 17 residues. The J segment lost 5 bases and the V segment lost 6 bases, leaving 17 bases of the junction unmatched. This CDR3 reads CSVLPRGGTGGFNEQYF. The CDR3 nucleotides read TGCAGCGTACTCCCCCGGGGGGGGACAGGGGGCTTCAACGAGCAGTACTTC.